Here is one T cell receptor (beta chain) with its context. The antigen remains undetermined. This sample stems from a study of beta chain features in type 1 diabetes. About the research overall: The patients were much like the healthy donors in age, gender and cell yields.

Trimming at V came to 5 bases and at J to 0 bases, leaving 3 bases not matched to a gene. CDR3 length: 16 amino acids. Per the germline V gene, CDR1 is SGHTA and CDR2 is FQGNSA. The authors reverse transcribed all of the isolated RNA, so sequencing captured expressed TCRB transcripts. The average output of naive, central memory and regulatory T cell samples was millions of reads. Only in-frame clones appear in the TCRdb table, and some are missing; sequencing was by immunoSEQ multiplex PCR. This sample has some 350,000 clones; 9.5% to 10% occur once, and the top ten carry about 0.64%. Purity above 95% was achieved in all sorted populations. Notes on the study in general: Moderately but significantly shorter TCRB CDR3s were found in Type 1 diabetes patients in all four CD4+ subsets.

The J gene is TRBJ2-6, the V gene TRBV7-2; 8 bases agree with TRBD1. The sequenced sample consisted of central memory CD4+ T cells from blood. The TCR was taken from a young man with type 1 diabetes. The CDR3 DNA is TGTGCCAGCAGCCTCACAGGGGGCTCTGGGGCCAACGTCCTGACTTTC. Amino acids: CASSLTGGSGANVLTF.